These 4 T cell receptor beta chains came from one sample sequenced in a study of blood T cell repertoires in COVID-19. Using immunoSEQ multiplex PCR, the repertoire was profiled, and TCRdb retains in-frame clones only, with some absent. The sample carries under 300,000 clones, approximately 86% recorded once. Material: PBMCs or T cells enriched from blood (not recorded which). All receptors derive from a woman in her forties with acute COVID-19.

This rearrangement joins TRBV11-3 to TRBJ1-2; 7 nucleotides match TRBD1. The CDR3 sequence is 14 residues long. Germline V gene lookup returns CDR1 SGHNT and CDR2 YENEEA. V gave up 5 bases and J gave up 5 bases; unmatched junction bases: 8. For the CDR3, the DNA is TGTGCCAGCAGCCCCCCCGAGACAGGGTATGGCTACACCTTC. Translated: CASSPPETGYGYTF.

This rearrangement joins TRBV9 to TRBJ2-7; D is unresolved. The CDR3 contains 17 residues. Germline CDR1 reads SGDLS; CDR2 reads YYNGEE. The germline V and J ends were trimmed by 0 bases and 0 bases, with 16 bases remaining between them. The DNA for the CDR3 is TGTGCCAGCAGCGTAGGAGGTGCCGGGTCCACCTCCTACGAGCAGTACTTC. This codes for CASSVGGAGSTSYEQYF.

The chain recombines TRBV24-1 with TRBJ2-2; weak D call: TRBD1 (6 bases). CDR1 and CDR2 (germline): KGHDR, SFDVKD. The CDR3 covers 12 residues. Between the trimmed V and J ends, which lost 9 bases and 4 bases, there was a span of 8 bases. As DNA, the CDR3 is TGTGCCACCTCGGACAGCACCGGGGAGCTGTTTTTT. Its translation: CATSDSTGELFF.

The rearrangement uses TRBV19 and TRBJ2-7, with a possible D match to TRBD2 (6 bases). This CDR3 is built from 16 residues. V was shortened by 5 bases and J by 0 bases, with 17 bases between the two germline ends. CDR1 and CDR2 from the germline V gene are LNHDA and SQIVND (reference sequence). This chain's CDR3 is CASSVTSSQSSYEQYF. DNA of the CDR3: TGTGCCAGTAGTGTAACTAGCTCCCAGAGCTCCTACGAGCAGTACTTC.